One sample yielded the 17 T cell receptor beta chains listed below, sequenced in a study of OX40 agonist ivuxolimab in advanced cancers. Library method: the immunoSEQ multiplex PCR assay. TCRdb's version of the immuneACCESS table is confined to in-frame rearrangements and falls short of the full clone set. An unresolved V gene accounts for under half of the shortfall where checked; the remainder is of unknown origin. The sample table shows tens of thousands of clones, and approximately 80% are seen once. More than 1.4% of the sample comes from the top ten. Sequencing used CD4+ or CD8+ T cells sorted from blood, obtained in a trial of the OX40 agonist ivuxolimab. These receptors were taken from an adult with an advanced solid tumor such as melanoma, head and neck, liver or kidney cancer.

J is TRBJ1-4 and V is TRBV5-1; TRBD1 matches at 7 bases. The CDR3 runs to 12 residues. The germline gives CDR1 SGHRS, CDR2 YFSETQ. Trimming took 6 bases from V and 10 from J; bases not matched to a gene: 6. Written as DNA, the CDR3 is TGCGCCAGCAAGGCCCAGGGGGTAAAACTGTTTTTT. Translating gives CASKAQGVKLFF.

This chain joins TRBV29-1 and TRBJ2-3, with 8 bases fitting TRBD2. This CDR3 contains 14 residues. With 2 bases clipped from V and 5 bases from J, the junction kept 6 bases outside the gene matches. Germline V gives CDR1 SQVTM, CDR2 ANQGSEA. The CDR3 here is CSVESSGAVDTQYF. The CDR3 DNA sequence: TGCAGCGTTGAAAGTAGCGGGGCTGTAGATACGCAGTATTTT.

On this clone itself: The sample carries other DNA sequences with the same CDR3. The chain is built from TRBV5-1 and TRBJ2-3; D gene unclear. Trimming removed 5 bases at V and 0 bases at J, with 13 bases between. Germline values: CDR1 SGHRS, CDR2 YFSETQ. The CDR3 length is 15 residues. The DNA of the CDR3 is TGCGCCAGCAGTGTTGAGGCTCGAAGCACAGATACGCAGTATTTT. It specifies CASSVEARSTDTQYF.

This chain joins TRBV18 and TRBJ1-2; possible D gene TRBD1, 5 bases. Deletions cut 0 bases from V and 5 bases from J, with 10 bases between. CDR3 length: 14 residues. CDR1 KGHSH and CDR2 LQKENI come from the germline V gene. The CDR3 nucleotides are TGTGCCAGCTCACCACCCACCAGGGTTTATGGCTACACCTTC. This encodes CASSPPTRVYGYTF.

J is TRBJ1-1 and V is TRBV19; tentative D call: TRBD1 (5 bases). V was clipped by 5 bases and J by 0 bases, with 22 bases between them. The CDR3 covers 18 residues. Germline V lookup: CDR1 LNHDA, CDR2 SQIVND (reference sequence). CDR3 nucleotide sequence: TGTGCCAGTAGTCCGGGAGGAGGGGTGGGACTCATGAACACTGAAGCTTTCTTT. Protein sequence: CASSPGGGVGLMNTEAFF.

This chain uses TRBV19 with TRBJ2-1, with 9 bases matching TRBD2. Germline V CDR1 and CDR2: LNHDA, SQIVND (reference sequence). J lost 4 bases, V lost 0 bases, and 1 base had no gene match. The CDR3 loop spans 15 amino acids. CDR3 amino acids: CASSIDSGGYNEQFF. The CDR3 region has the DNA TGTGCCAGTAGTATAGATAGCGGGGGTTACAATGAGCAGTTCTTC.

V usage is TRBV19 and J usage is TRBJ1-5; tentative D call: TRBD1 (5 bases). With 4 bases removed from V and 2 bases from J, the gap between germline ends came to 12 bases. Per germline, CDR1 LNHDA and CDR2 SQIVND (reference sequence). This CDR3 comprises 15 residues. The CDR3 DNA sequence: TGTGCCAGTAGTACCCCGGGACGGGGCAATCAGCCCCAGCATTTT. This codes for CASSTPGRGNQPQHF.

The CDR3 is CASSFRQGEKLFF. In DNA, the CDR3 is TGTGCCAGCAGCTTCCGACAGGGGGAAAAACTGTTTTTT. J is TRBJ1-4 and V is TRBV5-6, with 8 bases matching TRBD1. Germline lookup yields CDR1 SGHDT and CDR2 YYEEEE. J gave up 8 bases and V 2 bases, and 2 bases lay outside the gene matches. The CDR3 has 13 amino acids. Together with reference TRBV5-6 and TRBJ1-4, the CDR3 gives the full variable domain: DAGVTQSPTHLIKTRGQQVTLRCSPKSGHDTVSWYQQALGQGPQFIFQYYEEEERQRGNFPDRFSGHQFPNYSSELNVNALLLGDSALYLCASSFRQGEKLFFGSGTQLSVL.

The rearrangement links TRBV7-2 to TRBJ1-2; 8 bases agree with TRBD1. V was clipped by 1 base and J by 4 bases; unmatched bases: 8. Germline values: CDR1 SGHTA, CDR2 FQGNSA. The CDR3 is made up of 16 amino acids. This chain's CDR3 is CASSLGSQGAAYGYTF. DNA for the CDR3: TGTGCCAGCAGCTTAGGTTCCCAGGGGGCGGCCTATGGCTACACCTTC. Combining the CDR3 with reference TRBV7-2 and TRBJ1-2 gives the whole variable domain GAGVSQSPSNKVTEKGKDVELRCDPISGHTALYWYRQSLGQGLEFLIYFQGNSAPDKSGLPSDRFSAERTGGSVSTLTIQRTQQEDSAVYLCASSLGSQGAAYGYTFGSGTRLTVV.

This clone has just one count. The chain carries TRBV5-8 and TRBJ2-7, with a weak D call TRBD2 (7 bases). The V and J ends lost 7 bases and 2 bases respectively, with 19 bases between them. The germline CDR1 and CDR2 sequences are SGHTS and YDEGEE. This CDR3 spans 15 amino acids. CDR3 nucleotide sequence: TGTGCCAGCGCAAACCGGGGGGCCGGAACCTACGAGCAGTACTTC. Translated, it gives CASANRGAGTYEQYF.

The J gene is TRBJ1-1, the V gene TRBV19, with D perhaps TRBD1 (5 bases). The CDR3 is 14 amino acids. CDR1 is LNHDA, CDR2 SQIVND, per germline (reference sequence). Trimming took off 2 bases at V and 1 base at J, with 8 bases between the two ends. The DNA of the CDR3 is TGTGCCAGTAGTATATTGGGGCGGAACACTGAAGCTTTCTTT. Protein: CASSILGRNTEAFF.

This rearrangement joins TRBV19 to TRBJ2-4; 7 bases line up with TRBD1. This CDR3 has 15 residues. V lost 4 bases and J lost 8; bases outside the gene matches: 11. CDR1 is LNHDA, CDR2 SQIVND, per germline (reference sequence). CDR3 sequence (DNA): TGTGCCAGTAGTACACAGACAGGGAGTTTGGACATTCAGTACTTC. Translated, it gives CASSTQTGSLDIQYF.

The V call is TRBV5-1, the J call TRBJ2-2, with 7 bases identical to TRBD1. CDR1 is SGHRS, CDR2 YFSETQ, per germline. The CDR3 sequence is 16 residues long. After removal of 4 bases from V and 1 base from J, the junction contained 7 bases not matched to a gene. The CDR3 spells CASSLGGTVNTGELFF. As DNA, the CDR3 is TGCGCCAGCAGCCTCGGTGGGACAGTGAACACCGGGGAGCTGTTTTTT.

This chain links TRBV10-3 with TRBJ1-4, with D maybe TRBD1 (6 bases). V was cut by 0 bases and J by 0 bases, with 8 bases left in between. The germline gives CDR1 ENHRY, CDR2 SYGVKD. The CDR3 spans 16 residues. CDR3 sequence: CAISESGGATNEKLFF. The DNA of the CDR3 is TGTGCCATCAGTGAGTCAGGGGGAGCAACTAATGAAAAACTGTTTTTT.

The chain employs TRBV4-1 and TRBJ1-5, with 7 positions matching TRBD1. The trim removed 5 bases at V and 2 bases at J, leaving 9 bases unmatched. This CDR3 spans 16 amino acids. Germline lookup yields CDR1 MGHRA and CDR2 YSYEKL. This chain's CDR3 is CASSSGEGAGNQPQHF. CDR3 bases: TGCGCCAGCAGCTCCGGAGAGGGGGCGGGCAATCAGCCCCAGCATTTT.

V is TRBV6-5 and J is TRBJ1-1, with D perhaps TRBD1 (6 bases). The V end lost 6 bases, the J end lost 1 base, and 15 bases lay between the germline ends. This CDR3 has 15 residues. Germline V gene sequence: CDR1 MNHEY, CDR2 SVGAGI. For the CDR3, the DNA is TGTGCCAGCAGCCCCGGGACATTAGGGAACACTGAAGCTTTCTTT. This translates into CASSPGTLGNTEAFF.

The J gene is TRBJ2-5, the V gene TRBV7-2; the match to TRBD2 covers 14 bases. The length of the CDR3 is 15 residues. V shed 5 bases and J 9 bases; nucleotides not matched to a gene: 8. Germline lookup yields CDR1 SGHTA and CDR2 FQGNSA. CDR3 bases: TGTGCCAGCAGCCCGACTAGCGGGGGGGCCGGGGCCCAGTACTTC. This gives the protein CASSPTSGGAGAQYF.